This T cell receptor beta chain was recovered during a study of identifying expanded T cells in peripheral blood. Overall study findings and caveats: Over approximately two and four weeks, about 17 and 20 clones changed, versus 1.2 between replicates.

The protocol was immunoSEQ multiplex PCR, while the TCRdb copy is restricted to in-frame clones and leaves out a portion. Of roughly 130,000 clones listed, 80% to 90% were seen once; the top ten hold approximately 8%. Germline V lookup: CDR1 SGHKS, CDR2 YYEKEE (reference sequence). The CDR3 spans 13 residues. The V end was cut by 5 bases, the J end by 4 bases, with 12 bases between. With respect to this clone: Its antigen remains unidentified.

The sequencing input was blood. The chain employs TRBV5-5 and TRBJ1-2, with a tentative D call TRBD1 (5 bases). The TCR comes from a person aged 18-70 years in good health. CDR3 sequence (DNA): TGTGCCAGCAGTGACTGGGGGAGCTATGGCTACACCTTC. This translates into CASSDWGSYGYTF.